The 32 T cell receptor beta chains listed next were all sequenced from one sample in a study of T-cell memory formation after mild COVID-19. TCRdb ran MiXCR on the 5' RACE reads and lists one entry per CDR3 protein. The table includes 550,000 to 600,000 distinct CDR3 sequences, roughly 22% detected once. Sequenced sample: PBMCs or a T cell subset sorted from them (not recorded which). The receptor set was obtained from an adult woman who had mild COVID-19 (a few samples of this study predate the infection). Cell type and time point are not known.

This chain joins TRBV6-6 and TRBJ2-1; no firm D call. Germline loops: CDR1 MNHNY, CDR2 SVGAGI (reference sequence). The CDR3 is 13 amino acids. V was cut by 2 bases and J by 5 bases, with 7 bases left in between. CDR3 region: CASSYVSHNEQFF. The CDR3 coding sequence is TGTGCCAGCAGTTACGTGAGCCACAATGAGCAGTTCTTC.

V and J are TRBV6-2 or TRBV6-3 and TRBJ2-1; no definite D call. Germline V gene data show CDR1 as MNHEY and CDR2 as SVGEGT. The CDR3 consists of 13 residues. Trimming removed 4 bases at V and 10 bases at J, with 14 bases between. Here the CDR3 DNA reads TGTGCCAGCAGTTCCCCCGGTGCGGCAGAGCAGTTCTTC. Translation: CASSSPGAAEQFF.

V usage is TRBV10-3 and J usage is TRBJ1-1; maybe TRBD1 (5 bases). The CDR3 totals 13 residues. Trimming pared 2 bases from V and 6 bases from J, leaving 10 bases between. Germline CDR1 is ENHRY and CDR2 is SYGVKD. CDR3 bases: TGTGCCATCAGTGAGCTGCAGGGACCTGAAGCTTTCTTT. Translated: CAISELQGPEAFF.

The J gene is TRBJ2-7, the V gene TRBV5-1; the match to TRBD1 covers 9 bases. There are 14 residues in the CDR3. Looked up from germline, CDR1 is SGHRS and CDR2 is YFSETQ. Losses at the gene ends were 4 bases for V and 5 bases for J; bases not matched to a gene: 7. The CDR3 here is CASSVRDRVNEQYF. The CDR3 DNA reads as TGCGCCAGCAGCGTCCGGGACAGGGTCAACGAGCAGTACTTC.

This chain joins TRBV7-9 and TRBJ1-1, with no clear D. Per germline, CDR1 SEHNR and CDR2 FQNEAQ (reference sequence). V lost 6 bases to trimming and J lost 4 bases, with 18 bases between them. The CDR3 consists of 15 residues. The CDR3 reads CASSPGSSYPTEAFF. As DNA, the CDR3 is TGTGCCAGCAGTCCCGGGTCGAGCTATCCCACTGAAGCTTTCTTT.

In this sample, this clonotype turned up many times. The J gene is TRBJ1-1, the V gene TRBV6-1; the D is unclear. V was trimmed by 8 bases and J by 4 bases, leaving 14 bases between them. CDR3 size: 13 residues. In germline, CDR1 is MNHNS, CDR2 SASEGT. Written as DNA, the CDR3 is TGTGCCAGCTGGCAGGCGCTGTCCACTGAAGCTTTCTTT. Protein product: CASWQALSTEAFF.

This clonotype was seen only a few times. The CDR3 sequence is CASSVGVNGEAFF. In DNA, the CDR3 is TGTGCCAGCAGCGTAGGGGTAAACGGTGAAGCTTTCTTT. The rearrangement links TRBV9 to TRBJ1-1; D gene ambiguous. The CDR3 covers 13 residues. Germline values: CDR1 SGDLS, CDR2 YYNGEE. V dropped 0 bases and J dropped 7 bases, with 10 bases sitting between them.

The chain recombines TRBV12-3 or TRBV12-4 with TRBJ1-2; TRBD1 might be the D (5 bases). The CDR3 is 14 amino acids. V was cut by 5 bases and J by 7 bases, with 17 bases left in between. CDR3 residues: CASSPEAGIGGYTF. CDR3 DNA sequence: TGTGCCAGCAGTCCAGAAGCAGGGATCGGTGGCTACACCTTC.

The chain employs TRBV5-1 and TRBJ2-3; D gene unclear. Germline V gives CDR1 SGHRS, CDR2 YFSETQ. The length of the CDR3 is 14 residues. The V end lost 5 bases, the J end lost 1 base, and 11 bases lay between the germline ends. CDR3 sequence: CASSYQSRTDTQYF. DNA of the CDR3: TGCGCCAGCAGTTACCAGAGCCGCACAGATACGCAGTATTTT.

This chain uses TRBV7-9 with TRBJ2-5; D possibly uses TRBD1 or TRBD2 (6 bases each). With 2 bases removed from V and 5 bases from J, the gap between germline ends came to 15 bases. CDR1 and CDR2 from the germline V gene are SEHNR and FQNEAQ (reference sequence). This CDR3 comprises 15 residues. In DNA form, the CDR3 reads TGTGCCAGCAGCTTATCTGGGGGGCGCGCGGAGACCCAGTACTTC. Amino acid sequence: CASSLSGGRAETQYF.

This clonotype was seen a handful of times. The genes are TRBV10-3 and TRBJ2-1; 11 bases fit TRBD2. There are 19 residues in the CDR3. Trimming at V came to 3 bases and at J to 0 bases, leaving 10 bases not matched to a gene. Germline lookup yields CDR1 ENHRY and CDR2 SYGVKD. Written as DNA, the CDR3 is TGTGCCATCAGTGAATCGGTAGCGGGAGGGCCCATCTCCTACAATGAGCAGTTCTTC. This encodes CAISESVAGGPISYNEQFF.

J is TRBJ2-1 and V is TRBV20-1, with 9 bases fitting TRBD2. J gave up 0 bases and V 3 bases, and 6 bases lay outside the gene matches. The CDR3 consists of 16 residues. Germline V gives CDR1 DFQATT, CDR2 SNEGSKA (reference sequence). The CDR3 is CSARSGLASSYNEQFF. The CDR3 nucleotides read TGCAGTGCTAGGTCGGGACTAGCTAGCTCCTACAATGAGCAGTTCTTC.

This clonotype occurred a few times. The V gene is TRBV19, the J gene TRBJ2-5, with 9 positions matching TRBD1. Trimming at V came to 4 bases and at J to 4 bases, leaving 4 bases not matched to a gene. Germline CDR1 reads LNHDA; CDR2 reads SQIVND (reference sequence). The CDR3 consists of 14 residues. CDR3 bases: TGTGCCAGTAGTAAGGACAGGGGAGGAGAGACCCAGTACTTC. This encodes CASSKDRGGETQYF.

This clonotype was observed at least ten times. The chain is built from TRBV10-3 and TRBJ2-7; D could derive from TRBD1 or TRBD2 (5 bases each). Germline CDR1 is ENHRY and CDR2 is SYGVKD. The V end lost 3 bases, the J end lost 2 bases, and 14 bases lay between the germline ends. This CDR3 comprises 15 residues. This chain's CDR3 is CAISDLGTFTYEQYF. The CDR3 DNA follows: TGTGCCATCAGTGATCTCGGGACCTTCACCTACGAGCAGTACTTC.

The chain employs TRBV4-2 and TRBJ2-1, with 9 positions matching TRBD2. Germline CDR1 and CDR2: LGHNA and YNFKEQ. The J segment lost 0 bases and the V segment lost 3 bases, leaving 6 bases of the junction unmatched. The length of the CDR3 is 17 residues. The CDR3 loop is CASSHVASGISYNEQFF. DNA of the CDR3: TGTGCCAGCAGCCACGTCGCTAGCGGGATCTCCTACAATGAGCAGTTCTTC.

V gene TRBV6-5 combines with J gene TRBJ1-1, with D maybe TRBD1 (5 bases). CDR3 length: 14 amino acids. The V and J ends lost 6 bases and 6 bases respectively, with 17 bases between them. CDR1 and CDR2 (germline): MNHEY, SVGAGI. The CDR3 DNA sequence: TGTGCCAGCAGACCTCAGGGAGGGATCGCTGAAGCTTTCTTT. This translates into CASRPQGGIAEAFF.

The chain joins TRBV20-1 to TRBJ1-4; unclear D gene. The CDR3 is 12 residues long. Trimming took off 7 bases at V and 3 bases at J, with 9 bases between the two ends. Looked up from germline, CDR1 is DFQATT and CDR2 is SNEGSKA (reference sequence). CDR3 coding DNA: TGCAGTGGGACTCCAGCTAATGAAAAACTGTTTTTT. As protein: CSGTPANEKLFF.

The chain employs TRBV20-1 and TRBJ2-1, with 9 bases identical to TRBD2. CDR1 and CDR2 from the germline V gene are DFQATT and SNEGSKA (reference sequence). The junction had 21 bases not matched to a gene; V was cut back by 3 bases and J by 0 bases. The CDR3 is 21 residues long. The CDR3 nucleotides are TGCAGTGCTAGGGGGACCTCGTTGGCTAGCGGGACGACTAGCTCCTACAATGAGCAGTTCTTC. Translating gives CSARGTSLASGTTSSYNEQFF.

This clonotype occurred many times. This chain joins TRBV7-9 and TRBJ2-5; D remains unclear. Germline loops: CDR1 SEHNR, CDR2 FQNEAQ (reference sequence). The CDR3 contains 12 residues. V shed 0 bases and J shed 5 bases, with 4 bases lying between them. CDR3 sequence (DNA): TGTGCCAGCAGCTTAGCAGGGGAGACCCAGTACTTC. Amino acid sequence: CASSLAGETQYF.

This rearrangement joins TRBV10-3 to TRBJ2-3; TRBD1 agrees at 7 bases. The CDR3 runs 16 residues. Germline loops: CDR1 ENHRY, CDR2 SYGVKD. The V segment lost 5 bases and the J segment 1 base; nucleotides outside the gene matches: 9. The chain's CDR3 is CAISRTQGFGTDTQYF. The CDR3 DNA sequence: TGTGCCATCAGTAGAACACAGGGGTTCGGCACAGATACGCAGTATTTT.

V usage is TRBV9 and J usage is TRBJ2-3, with TRBD2 matching over 9 bases. The CDR3 spans 15 residues. V lost 0 bases and J lost 3; bases outside the gene matches: 2. CDR1 SGDLS and CDR2 YYNGEE come from the germline V gene. CDR3 residues: CASSVGGLATDTQYF. CDR3 nucleotides: TGTGCCAGCAGCGTAGGGGGACTAGCAACAGATACGCAGTATTTT.

This clonotype was seen more than once but under ten times. V and J are TRBV7-2 and TRBJ1-4; D unclear. CDR1 and CDR2 (germline): SGHTA, FQGNSA. The germline V and J ends were trimmed by 5 bases and 4 bases, with 11 bases remaining between them. The CDR3 contains 14 residues. This chain's CDR3 is CASSRQLDNEKLFF. The CDR3 DNA sequence: TGTGCCAGCAGCCGACAATTGGATAATGAAAAACTGTTTTTT.

This clonotype showed up just a few times. This chain joins TRBV21-1 and TRBJ2-7; the D segment call TRBD1 is taken from the table without a DNA check. TRBV21-1 is an annotated pseudogene. This CDR3 comprises 14 residues. The CDR3 protein is CASIIGQGTYEQYF. In nucleotides, the CDR3 is TGTGCCAGCATCATTGGACAGGGGACCTACGAGCAGTACTTC.

There are a few counts of this clonotype. This sequence joins TRBV20-1 and TRBJ2-1; TRBD2 agrees at 10 bases. The V and J ends lost 6 bases and 4 bases, in that order; junction bases with no gene match: 6. CDR3 length: 14 residues. The germline gives CDR1 DFQATT, CDR2 SNEGSKA (reference sequence). In nucleotides, the CDR3 is TGCAGTGCATCCAGCGGGAGGGTTTACAATGAGCAGTTCTTC. Amino acid sequence: CSASSGRVYNEQFF.

V usage is TRBV6-5 and J usage is TRBJ2-7; no firm D call. The CDR3 is made up of 11 amino acids. Germline V gene data show CDR1 as MNHEY and CDR2 as SVGAGI. V lost 3 bases to trimming and J lost 12 bases, with 12 bases between them. CDR3 sequence reads: CASSYMGLRYF. DNA of the CDR3: TGTGCCAGCAGTTATATGGGGTTAAGGTACTTC.

The chain carries TRBV30 and TRBJ2-7, with 9 nucleotides matching TRBD2. V was clipped by 0 bases and J by 3 bases; unmatched bases: 6. CDR1 is GTSNPN, CDR2 SVGIG, per germline (reference sequence). The CDR3 spans 15 residues. The CDR3, as DNA: TGTGCCTGGAGTGTACGTGGACTAGCGAACTACGAGCAGTACTTC. Translated, it gives CAWSVRGLANYEQYF.

This clonotype came up a few times. The chain couples TRBV28 to TRBJ2-1; 9 positions match TRBD2. J was trimmed by 5 bases and V by 5 bases; bases with no gene match: 10. Germline loops: CDR1 MDHEN, CDR2 SYDVKM. This CDR3 is built from 16 residues. CDR3 residues: CASSIPVAGDNNEQFF. The CDR3 region has the DNA TGTGCCAGCAGTATTCCTGTAGCGGGAGATAACAATGAGCAGTTCTTC.

This clonotype was seen only a few times. CDR3 sequence (DNA): TGTGCCAGCAGTTACGGGGATCTAGGGCCCCAGCATTTT. Encoded protein: CASSYGDLGPQHF. The chain joins TRBV6-5 to TRBJ1-5; D gene unclear. Germline V gives CDR1 MNHEY, CDR2 SVGAGI. The CDR3 is 13 residues long. With 2 bases removed from V and 9 bases from J, the gap between germline ends came to 11 bases.

The genes are TRBV29-1 and TRBJ1-2; no clear D gene. From germline, CDR1 is SQVTM and CDR2 ANQGSEA. Trimming took 3 bases from V and 8 from J, leaving 10 bases between them. This CDR3 spans 11 amino acids. CDR3 sequence: CSVDDGLGYTF. DNA of the CDR3: TGCAGCGTTGATGACGGGTTAGGCTACACCTTC. The entire variable domain, with the rest obtained from reference TRBV29-1 and TRBJ1-2, is as follows: SAVISQKPSRDICQRGTSLTIQCQVDSQVTMMFWYRQQPGQSLTLIATANQGSEATYESGFVIDKFPISRPNLTFSTLTVSNMSPEDSSIYLCSVDDGLGYTFGSGTRLTVV.

This clonotype was detected a few times. V is TRBV9 and J is TRBJ1-2; the D gene is possibly TRBD1 (6 bases). Trimming cost V 0 bases and J 0 bases, with 9 bases left between them. The CDR3 spans 15 residues. Germline-derived CDR1 and CDR2 are SGDLS and YYNGEE. CDR3 coding DNA: TGTGCCAGCAGCGTAGCCAGGGGTCCTAACTATGGCTACACCTTC. Translated, it gives CASSVARGPNYGYTF.

This sequence joins TRBV7-6 and TRBJ2-2; no firm D call. The ends were cut back, 2 bases at V and 2 bases at J, with 9 bases in the middle. The CDR3 is made up of 15 amino acids. CDR1 and CDR2 (germline): SGHVS, FNYEAQ. The CDR3 loop reads CASSLLGFNTGELFF. The CDR3 nucleotides are TGTGCCAGCAGCTTATTGGGGTTCAACACCGGGGAGCTGTTTTTT.

The chain employs TRBV7-9 and TRBJ1-1, with 7 bases matching TRBD1. The CDR3 runs 15 residues. CDR1 is SEHNR, CDR2 FQNEAQ, per germline (reference sequence). V dropped 5 bases and J dropped 1; count of bases not matched to a gene: 7. The CDR3 DNA is TGTGCCAGCAGCCCACAGGGGTCCGGGAACACTGAAGCTTTCTTT. It yields the protein CASSPQGSGNTEAFF.